This T cell receptor beta chain stems from a study of T cell repertoires in cytomegalovirus infection. The wider study: Used in the study were CMV epitopes, some recently identified and HLA-C-restricted, others well-studied and HLA-B-restricted. Public TCR beta signatures were indicative of both CMV infection and a matching HLA type. Study-wide results and limits: Frequencies of public TCR beta families were cumulated, and this identified carriers of CMV plus the relevant HLA. Predominance within the ex vivo response was attributable to HLA-C-restricted CMV-specific TCR beta clonotypes.

For this clonotype: What it binds is not known.

TCRdb ran MiXCR on the reads and lists one entry per CDR3 protein. Here the sample spans 650,000 to 900,000 distinct CDR3 sequences, less than 35% being singletons. Germline V gives CDR1 SEHNR, CDR2 FQNEAQ (reference sequence). Deletions cut 5 bases from V and 4 bases from J, with 14 bases between. The length of the CDR3 is 14 residues. The J gene is TRBJ2-5, the V gene TRBV7-9; D is undetermined. This clonotype originated in a human donor in good health (CMV status not recorded). Some clones in this sample may be carry-over from other donors' samples. The specimen comprised cultured CD8+ T cells from PBMCs, sampled from culture after CMV antigen stimulation. In DNA, the CDR3 is TGTGCCAGCAGCCTCAAAGACTCAAGAGAGACCCAGTACTTC. Its translation: CASSLKDSRETQYF.